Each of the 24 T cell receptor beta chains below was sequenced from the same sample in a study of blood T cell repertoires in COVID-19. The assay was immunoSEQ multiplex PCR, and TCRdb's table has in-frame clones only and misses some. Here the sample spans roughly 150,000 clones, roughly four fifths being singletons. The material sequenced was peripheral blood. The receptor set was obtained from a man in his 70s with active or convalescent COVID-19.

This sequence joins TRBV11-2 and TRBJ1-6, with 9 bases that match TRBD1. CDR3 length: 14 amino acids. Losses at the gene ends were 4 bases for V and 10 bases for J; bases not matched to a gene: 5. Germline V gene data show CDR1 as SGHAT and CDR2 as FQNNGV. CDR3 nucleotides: TGTGCCAGCAGCTACCGGGACAGGGAATCACCCCTCCACTTT. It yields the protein CASSYRDRESPLHF. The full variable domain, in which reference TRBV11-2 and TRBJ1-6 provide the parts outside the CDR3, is EAGVAQSPRYKIIEKRQSVAFWCNPISGHATLYWYQQILGQGPKLLIQFQNNGVVDDSQLPKDRFSAERLKGVDSTLKIQPAKLEDSAVYLCASSYRDRESPLHFGNGTRLTVT.

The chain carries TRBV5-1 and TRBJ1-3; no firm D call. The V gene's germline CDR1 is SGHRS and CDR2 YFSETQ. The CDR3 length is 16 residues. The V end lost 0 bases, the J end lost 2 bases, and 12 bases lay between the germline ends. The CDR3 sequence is CASSLALANPGNTIYF. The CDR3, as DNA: TGCGCCAGCAGCTTGGCCTTAGCGAACCCTGGAAACACCATATATTTT. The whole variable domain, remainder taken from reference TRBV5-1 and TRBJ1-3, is KAGVTQTPRYLIKTRGQQVTLSCSPISGHRSVSWYQQTPGQGLQFLFEYFSETQRNKGNFPGRFSGRQFSNSRSEMNVSTLELGDSALYLCASSLALANPGNTIYFGEGSWLTVV.

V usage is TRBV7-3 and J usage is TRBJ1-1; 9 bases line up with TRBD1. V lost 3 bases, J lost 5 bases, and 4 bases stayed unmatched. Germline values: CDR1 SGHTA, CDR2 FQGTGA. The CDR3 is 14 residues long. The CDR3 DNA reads TGTGCCAGCAGCTTGGACGGACAGGGGACTGAAGCTTTCTTT. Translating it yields CASSLDGQGTEAFF.

The CDR3 DNA reads TGTGCCAGCTCCCTTTACACCGGGGAGCTGTTTTTT. This gives the protein CASSLYTGELFF. The V call is TRBV9, the J call TRBJ2-2; D unclear. V was pared by 7 bases and J by 3 bases, with 7 bases between. The CDR3 extends over 12 amino acids. Germline V gene lookup returns CDR1 SGDLS and CDR2 YYNGEE. Full variable domain (remainder filled in from reference TRBV9 and TRBJ2-2): DSGVTQTPKHLITATGQRVTLRCSPRSGDLSVYWYQQSLDQGLQFLIQYYNGEERAKGNILERFSAQQFPDLHSELNLSSLELGDSALYFCASSLYTGELFFGEGSRLTVL.

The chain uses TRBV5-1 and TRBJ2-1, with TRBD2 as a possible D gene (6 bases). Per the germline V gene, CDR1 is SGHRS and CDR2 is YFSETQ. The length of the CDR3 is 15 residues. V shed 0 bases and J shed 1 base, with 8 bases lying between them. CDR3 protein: CASSLDRGSYNEQFF. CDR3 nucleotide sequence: TGCGCCAGCAGCTTGGATCGGGGGTCCTACAATGAGCAGTTCTTC. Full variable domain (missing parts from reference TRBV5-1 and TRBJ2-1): KAGVTQTPRYLIKTRGQQVTLSCSPISGHRSVSWYQQTPGQGLQFLFEYFSETQRNKGNFPGRFSGRQFSNSRSEMNVSTLELGDSALYLCASSLDRGSYNEQFFGPGTRLTVL.

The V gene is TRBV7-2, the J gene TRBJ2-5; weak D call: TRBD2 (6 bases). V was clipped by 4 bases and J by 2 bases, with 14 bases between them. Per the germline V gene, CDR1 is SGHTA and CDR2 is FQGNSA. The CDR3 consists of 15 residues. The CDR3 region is CASSYGTALQETQYF. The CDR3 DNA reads TGTGCCAGCAGCTATGGGACTGCCCTACAAGAGACCCAGTACTTC.

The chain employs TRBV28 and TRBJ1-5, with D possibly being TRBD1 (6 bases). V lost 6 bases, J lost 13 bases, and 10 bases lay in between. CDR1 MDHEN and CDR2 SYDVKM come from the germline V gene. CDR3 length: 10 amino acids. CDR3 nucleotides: TGTGCCAGCAGGCGGACAGAGCAGCATTTT. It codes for CASRRTEQHF.

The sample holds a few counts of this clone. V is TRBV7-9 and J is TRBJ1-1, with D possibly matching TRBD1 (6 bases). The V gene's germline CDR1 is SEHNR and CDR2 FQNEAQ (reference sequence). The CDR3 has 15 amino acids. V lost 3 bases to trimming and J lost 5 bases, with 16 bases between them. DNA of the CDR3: TGTGCCAGCAGCTTGCCCCCGGGAGGGGGGACTGAAGCTTTCTTT. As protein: CASSLPPGGGTEAFF.

The CDR3 sequence is CASSERFEVNYGYTF. The CDR3 nucleotides are TGTGCCAGCAGTGAAAGGTTTGAGGTTAACTATGGCTACACCTTC. The chain employs TRBV2 and TRBJ1-2, with D uncertain. This CDR3 spans 15 amino acids. V dropped 2 bases and J dropped 1 base, with 11 bases sitting between them. Germline CDR1 and CDR2: SNHLY and FYNNEI.

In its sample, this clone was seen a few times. The CDR3 loop reads CATRVANYGYTF. The CDR3 DNA reads TGTGCCACCCGTGTAGCTAACTATGGCTACACCTTC. J is TRBJ1-2 and V is TRBV30; D not certain. The CDR3 runs 12 residues. V lost 8 bases to trimming and J lost 0 bases, with 10 bases between them. CDR1 GTSNPN and CDR2 SVGIG come from the germline V gene (reference sequence).

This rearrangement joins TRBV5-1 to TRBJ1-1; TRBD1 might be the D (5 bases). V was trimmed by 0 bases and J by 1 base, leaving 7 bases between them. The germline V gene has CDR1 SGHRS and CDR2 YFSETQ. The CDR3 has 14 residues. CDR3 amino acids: CASSLGQTNTEAFF. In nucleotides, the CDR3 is TGCGCCAGCAGCTTGGGACAGACGAACACTGAAGCTTTCTTT.

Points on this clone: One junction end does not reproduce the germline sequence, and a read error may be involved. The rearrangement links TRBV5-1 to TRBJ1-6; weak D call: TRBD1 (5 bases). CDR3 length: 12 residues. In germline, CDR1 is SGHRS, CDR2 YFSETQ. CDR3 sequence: CASSSAGGVSYF. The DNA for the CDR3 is TGCGCCAGCAGCTCCGCCGGAGGGGTTTCTTACTTT.

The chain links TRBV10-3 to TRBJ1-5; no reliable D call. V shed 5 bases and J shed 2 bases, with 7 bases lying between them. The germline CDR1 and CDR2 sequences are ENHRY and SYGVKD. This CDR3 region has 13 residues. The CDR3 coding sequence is TGTGCCATCAGTCCGGGAGGCAATCAGCCCCAGCATTTT. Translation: CAISPGGNQPQHF.

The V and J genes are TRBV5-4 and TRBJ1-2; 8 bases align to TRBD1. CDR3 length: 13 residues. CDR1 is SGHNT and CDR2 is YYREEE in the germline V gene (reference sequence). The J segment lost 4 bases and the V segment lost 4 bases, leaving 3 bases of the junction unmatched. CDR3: CASSLDRVYGYTF. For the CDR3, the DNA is TGTGCCAGCAGCCTGGACAGGGTCTATGGCTACACCTTC.

CDR3 region: CASSFARLGEQYF. The CDR3 nucleotides read TGTGCCAGCAGTTTTGCCAGGTTAGGCGAGCAGTACTTC. The rearrangement uses TRBV28 and TRBJ2-7; D unclear. Trimming left V 3 bases short and J 6 bases short, with 12 bases between. This CDR3 is built from 13 residues. In germline, CDR1 is MDHEN, CDR2 SYDVKM.

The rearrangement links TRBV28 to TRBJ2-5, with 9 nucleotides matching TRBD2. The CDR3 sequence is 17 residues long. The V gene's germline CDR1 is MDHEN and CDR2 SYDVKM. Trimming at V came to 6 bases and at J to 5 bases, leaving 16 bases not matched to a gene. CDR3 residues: CASSQGSPSGVEETQYF. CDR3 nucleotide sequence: TGTGCCAGCAGCCAAGGCAGCCCTAGCGGGGTTGAGGAGACCCAGTACTTC. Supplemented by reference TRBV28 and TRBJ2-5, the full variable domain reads DVKVTQSSRYLVKRTGEKVFLECVQDMDHENMFWYRQDPGLGLRLIYFSYDVKMKEKGDIPEGYSVSREKKERFSLILESASTNQTSMYLCASSQGSPSGVEETQYFGPGTRLLVL.

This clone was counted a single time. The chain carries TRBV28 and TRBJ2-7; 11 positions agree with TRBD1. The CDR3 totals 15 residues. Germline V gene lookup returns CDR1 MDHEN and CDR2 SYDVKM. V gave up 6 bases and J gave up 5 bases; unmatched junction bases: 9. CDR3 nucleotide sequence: TGTGCCAGCAGGCTACCGGGACAGGGGGTCAACGAGCAGTACTTC. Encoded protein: CASRLPGQGVNEQYF.

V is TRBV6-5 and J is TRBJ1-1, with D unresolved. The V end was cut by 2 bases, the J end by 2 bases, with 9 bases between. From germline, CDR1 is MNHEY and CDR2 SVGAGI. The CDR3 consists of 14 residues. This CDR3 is CASSYGQANTEAFF. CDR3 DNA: TGTGCCAGCAGTTACGGGCAGGCAAACACTGAAGCTTTCTTT.

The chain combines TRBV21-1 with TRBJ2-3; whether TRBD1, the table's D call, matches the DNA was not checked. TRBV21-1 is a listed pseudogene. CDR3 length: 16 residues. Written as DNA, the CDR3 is TGTGCCAGCAGCTCGCGGACAGGCTTTAGCACAGATACGCAGTATTTT. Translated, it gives CASSSRTGFSTDTQYF.

As DNA, the CDR3 is TGCGCCAGCAGCTCCCGACTAGCGGGAGGAGGGACAGATGAGCAGTTCTTC. Its protein is CASSSRLAGGGTDEQFF. V is TRBV5-1 and J is TRBJ2-1; TRBD2 agrees at 13 bases. This CDR3 contains 17 residues. V trimming: 3 bases; J trimming: 8 bases; junction bases outside the gene matches: 11. Germline values: CDR1 SGHRS, CDR2 YFSETQ.

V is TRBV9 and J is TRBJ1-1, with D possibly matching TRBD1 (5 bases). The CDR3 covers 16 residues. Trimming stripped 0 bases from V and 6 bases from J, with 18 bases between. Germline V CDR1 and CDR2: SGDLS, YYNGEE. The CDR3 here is CASSVGGPEGAAEAFF. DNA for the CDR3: TGTGCCAGCAGCGTAGGAGGCCCGGAAGGGGCCGCTGAAGCTTTCTTT. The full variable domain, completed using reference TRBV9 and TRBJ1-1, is DSGVTQTPKHLITATGQRVTLRCSPRSGDLSVYWYQQSLDQGLQFLIQYYNGEERAKGNILERFSAQQFPDLHSELNLSSLELGDSALYFCASSVGGPEGAAEAFFGQGTRLTVV.

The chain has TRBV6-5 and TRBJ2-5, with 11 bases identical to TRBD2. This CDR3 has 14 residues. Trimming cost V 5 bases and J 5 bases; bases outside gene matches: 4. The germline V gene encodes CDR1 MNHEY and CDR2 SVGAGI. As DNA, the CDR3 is TGTGCCAGCAGTCTCAGGACTAGCGGGGAGACCCAGTACTTC. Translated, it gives CASSLRTSGETQYF.

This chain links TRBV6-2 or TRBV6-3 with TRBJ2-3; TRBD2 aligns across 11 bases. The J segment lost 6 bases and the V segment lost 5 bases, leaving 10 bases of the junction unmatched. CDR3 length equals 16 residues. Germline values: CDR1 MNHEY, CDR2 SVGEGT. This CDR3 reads CASSDHLAGGGDTQYF. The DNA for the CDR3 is TGTGCCAGCAGTGACCACCTAGCGGGAGGAGGTGATACGCAGTATTTT.

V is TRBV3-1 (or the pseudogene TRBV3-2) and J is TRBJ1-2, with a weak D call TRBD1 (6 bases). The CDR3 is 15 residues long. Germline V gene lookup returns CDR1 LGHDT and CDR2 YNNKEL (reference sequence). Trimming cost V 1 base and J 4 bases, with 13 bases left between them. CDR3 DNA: TGTGCCAGCAGCCAAGTGTACGGGGGGCTCTATGGCTACACCTTC. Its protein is CASSQVYGGLYGYTF.